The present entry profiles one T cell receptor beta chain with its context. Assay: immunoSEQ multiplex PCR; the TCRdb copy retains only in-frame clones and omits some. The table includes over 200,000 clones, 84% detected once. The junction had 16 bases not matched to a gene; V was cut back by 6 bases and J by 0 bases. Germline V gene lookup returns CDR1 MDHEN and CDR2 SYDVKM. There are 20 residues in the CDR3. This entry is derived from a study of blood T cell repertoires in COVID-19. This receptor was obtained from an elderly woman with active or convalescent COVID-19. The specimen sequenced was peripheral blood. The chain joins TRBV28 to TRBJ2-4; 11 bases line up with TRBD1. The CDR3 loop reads CASSQTTSWDRGKAKNIQYF. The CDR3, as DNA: TGTGCCAGCAGCCAAACTACAAGCTGGGACAGGGGGAAAGCCAAAAACATTCAGTACTTC.